The 31 T cell receptor beta chains given below trace back to one sample, sequenced in a study of a mutant IDH1 vaccine in newly diagnosed glioma. Time point reported: baseline, week 1 (first vaccination visit). Treatment described: pre-vaccination baseline after standard-of-care therapy. Libraries were prepared by immunoSEQ multiplex PCR; TCRdb keeps only in-frame clonotypes and omits some of them. The top ten hold approximately 9% of the sample, which has tens of thousands of clones, roughly 80% seen once. The sample here was PBMCs, taken from a glioma patient treated with radiotherapy, temozolomide or both. All receptors come from a man aged 35 to 55 with glioma. Some clones in this sample may be carry-over from other donors' samples.

This chain joins TRBV5-4 and TRBJ2-3; the match to TRBD1 covers 8 bases. In germline, CDR1 is SGHNT, CDR2 YYREEE (reference sequence). After removal of 5 bases from V and 2 bases from J, the junction contained 7 bases not matched to a gene. The CDR3 is 15 residues long. As DNA, the CDR3 is TGTGCCAGCAGATCGACAGGGGAGTTCACAGATACGCAGTATTTT. Its protein product is CASRSTGEFTDTQYF.

There are a few counts of this clone. The chain employs TRBV6-5 and TRBJ2-7; TRBD2 agrees at 7 bases. V lost 6 bases, J lost 5 bases, and 4 bases stayed unmatched. The CDR3 is 12 residues long. CDR1 and CDR2 from the germline V gene are MNHEY and SVGAGI. The CDR3 DNA follows: TGTGCCAGCAGGGCGGGGGTGGACGAGCAGTACTTC. Translating it yields CASRAGVDEQYF.

This chain connects TRBV25-1 to TRBJ1-1; D call uncertain. The CDR3 extends over 11 amino acids. Trimming removed 3 bases from V and 8 bases from J, with 7 bases in between. Germline V gene lookup returns CDR1 MGHDK and CDR2 SYGVNS. This CDR3 reads CASSEFSEAFF. CDR3 in DNA: TGTGCCAGCAGTGAGTTCAGCGAAGCTTTCTTT.

This rearrangement joins TRBV6-5 to TRBJ2-7, with TRBD1 matching over 7 bases. CDR3 length: 14 residues. Trimming cost V 5 bases and J 3 bases; bases outside gene matches: 7. Germline CDR1 MNHEY, CDR2 SVGAGI. CDR3 sequence (DNA): TGTGCCAGCAGTCGCGACAGGGATCTCTACGAGCAGTACTTC. Encoded protein: CASSRDRDLYEQYF.

V and J are TRBV2 and TRBJ2-5; D unresolved. This CDR3 is 14 amino acids long. CDR1 is SNHLY and CDR2 is FYNNEI in the germline V gene. The V gene lost 3 bases and the J gene lost 2 bases, with 10 bases spanning the gap. In nucleotides, the CDR3 is TGTGCCAGCAGTGATCGGAAGATACAAGAGACCCAGTACTTC. It encodes CASSDRKIQETQYF. The whole variable domain, remainder taken from reference TRBV2 and TRBJ2-5, is EPEVTQTPSHQVTQMGQEVILRCVPISNHLYFYWYRQILGQKVEFLVSFYNNEISEKSEIFDDQFSVERPDGSNFTLKIRSTKLEDSAMYFCASSDRKIQETQYFGPGTRLLVL.

The chain employs TRBV5-1 and TRBJ1-6, with TRBD1 as a possible D gene (5 bases). V was shortened by 0 bases and J by 10 bases, with 8 bases between the two germline ends. Germline V CDR1 and CDR2: SGHRS, YFSETQ. This CDR3 comprises 13 residues. DNA of the CDR3: TGCGCCAGCAGCTTGGACCGGGACTCACCCCTCCACTTT. Protein: CASSLDRDSPLHF.

This chain links TRBV10-2 with TRBJ1-1, with TRBD1 as a possible D gene (6 bases). The CDR3 runs 13 residues. The V and J ends lost 6 bases and 4 bases respectively, with 12 bases between them. Germline assignment: CDR1 WSHSY and CDR2 SAAADI. The CDR3 nucleotides are TGCGCCAGCAGGGGAACAGGGACCACTGAAGCTTTCTTT. This gives the protein CASRGTGTTEAFF.

This clone was seen more than once but under ten times. V usage is TRBV5-5 and J usage is TRBJ1-1; tentative D call: TRBD1 (5 bases). Trimming took off 3 bases at V and 0 bases at J, with 9 bases between the two ends. The CDR3 contains 14 residues. CDR1 is SGHKS, CDR2 YYEKEE, per germline (reference sequence). CDR3 sequence reads: CASSSGLVNTEAFF. The DNA for the CDR3 is TGTGCCAGCAGCTCAGGGTTAGTGAACACTGAAGCTTTCTTT.

This sequence joins TRBV21-1 and TRBJ2-5; the table's D call of TRBD1 was not tested on the DNA. TRBV21-1 is labeled a pseudogene. The CDR3 totals 19 residues. The CDR3 spells CASSKVAMQGQGALKTQYF. Here the CDR3 DNA reads TGTGCCAGCAGCAAAGTAGCAATGCAGGGACAGGGGGCTTTGAAGACCCAGTACTTC.

The rearrangement links TRBV6-1 to TRBJ2-3; TRBD2 matches at 11 bases. The CDR3 consists of 15 residues. Trimming removed 6 bases from V and 1 base from J; junction bases left unmatched: 3. Germline loops: CDR1 MNHNS, CDR2 SASEGT. CDR3 sequence (DNA): TGTGCCAGCAGATCGGGACTAGCGGGCACAGATACGCAGTATTTT. It is translated as CASRSGLAGTDTQYF.

J is TRBJ2-7 and V is TRBV5-1; either TRBD1 or TRBD2 may fit D (7 bases each). Germline V lookup: CDR1 SGHRS, CDR2 YFSETQ. The CDR3 is made up of 14 amino acids. Trimming shortened V by 5 bases and J by 2 bases, and 14 bases separated the two germline ends. The CDR3: CASSREGAAYEQYF. The CDR3 DNA reads as TGCGCCAGCAGTAGGGAGGGGGCGGCCTACGAGCAGTACTTC.

The V gene is TRBV7-3, the J gene TRBJ2-6, with 8 positions matching TRBD1. The germline gives CDR1 SGHTA, CDR2 FQGTGA. The CDR3 has 17 residues. After removal of 2 bases from V and 0 bases from J, the junction contained 3 bases not matched to a gene. This CDR3 is CASSLGTGLSGANVLTF. CDR3 DNA: TGTGCCAGCAGCTTAGGGACAGGACTCTCTGGGGCCAACGTCCTGACTTTC.

The gene calls are TRBV5-8 and TRBJ2-7; tentatively, D is TRBD1 (5 bases). This CDR3 comprises 15 residues. In germline, CDR1 is SGHTS, CDR2 YDEGEE. Trimming shortened V by 4 bases and J by 2 bases, and 16 bases separated the two germline ends. The CDR3 nucleotides read TGTGCCAGCAGCCTCGACAGAGACCTAACCTACGAGCAGTACTTC. Its protein product is CASSLDRDLTYEQYF.

CDR3 sequence (DNA): TGTGCCAGCAGTCAGGAGACAGCCTTGAACACTGAAGCTTTCTTT. Encoded protein: CASSQETALNTEAFF. The rearrangement joins TRBV4-2 to TRBJ1-1; tentative D call: TRBD1 (5 bases). Deletions cut 6 bases from V and 0 bases from J, with 14 bases between. Germline CDR1 LGHNA, CDR2 YNFKEQ. This CDR3 contains 15 residues.

The V and J genes are TRBV7-2 and TRBJ2-5; 8 bases agree with TRBD2. Germline CDR1 and CDR2: SGHTA and FQGNSA. The CDR3 has 15 amino acids. V trimming: 5 bases; J trimming: 2 bases; junction bases outside the gene matches: 7. CDR3 loop: CASSPGLGRQETQYF. For the CDR3, the DNA is TGTGCCAGCAGCCCGGGACTAGGTCGGCAAGAGACCCAGTACTTC.

This clone was seen only once. This chain uses TRBV5-8 with TRBJ2-3; no clear D gene. The CDR3 runs 14 residues. Germline V CDR1 and CDR2: SGHTS, YDEGEE. Trimming shortened V by 0 bases and J by 1 base, and 6 bases separated the two germline ends. CDR3 protein: CASSLGSRTDTQYF. CDR3 coding DNA: TGTGCCAGCAGCTTGGGTTCCCGCACAGATACGCAGTATTTT. Complete variable domain (other parts from reference TRBV5-8 and TRBJ2-3): EAGVTQSPTHLIKTRGQQATLRCSPISGHTSVYWYQQALGLGLQFLLWYDEGEERNRGNFPPRFSGRQFPNYSSELNVNALELEDSALYLCASSLGSRTDTQYFGPGTRLTVL.

A few counts support this clone. The J gene is TRBJ2-1, the V gene TRBV25-1; TRBD1 agrees at 8 bases. CDR3 length: 15 amino acids. The V segment lost 5 bases and the J segment 0 bases; nucleotides outside the gene matches: 3. CDR1 and CDR2 from the germline V gene are MGHDK and SYGVNS. CDR3 region: CASSLTGVSYNEQFF. The CDR3 bases are TGTGCCAGCAGTTTGACAGGGGTCTCCTACAATGAGCAGTTCTTC.

The chain carries TRBV7-9 and TRBJ1-4; D possibly corresponds to TRBD1 (6 bases). With 8 bases removed from V and 8 bases from J, the gap between germline ends came to 18 bases. The germline CDR1 and CDR2 sequences are SEHNR and FQNEAQ (reference sequence). The CDR3 sequence is 14 residues long. The CDR3 reads CASGSWAGVEKLFF. CDR3 in DNA: TGTGCCAGCGGCTCATGGGCAGGGGTCGAAAAACTGTTTTTT.

This clone was observed a single time. The chain combines TRBV7-2 with TRBJ2-3; D may correspond to TRBD1 or TRBD2 (6 bases each). The V gene lost 5 bases and the J gene lost 1 base, with 16 bases spanning the gap. CDR1 and CDR2 from the germline V gene are SGHTA and FQGNSA. This CDR3 has 16 amino acids. CDR3: CASSRIRGVRTDTQYF. CDR3 sequence (DNA): TGTGCCAGCAGCCGGATAAGGGGGGTCCGCACAGATACGCAGTATTTT. Combining the CDR3 with reference TRBV7-2 and TRBJ2-3 gives the whole variable domain GAGVSQSPSNKVTEKGKDVELRCDPISGHTALYWYRQSLGQGLEFLIYFQGNSAPDKSGLPSDRFSAERTGGSVSTLTIQRTQQEDSAVYLCASSRIRGVRTDTQYFGPGTRLTVL.

J is TRBJ1-1 and V is TRBV2, with D possibly being TRBD1 (6 bases). V lost 3 bases and J lost 6, with 11 bases in between. Germline CDR1 SNHLY, CDR2 FYNNEI. The CDR3 is 13 amino acids. The CDR3 DNA follows: TGTGCCAGCAGTGAGACGGGGGCGTCTGAAGCTTTCTTT. Translating gives CASSETGASEAFF.

V is TRBV18 and J is TRBJ2-7, with unresolved D. The CDR3 contains 12 residues. V was shortened by 0 bases and J by 0 bases, with 0 bases between the two germline ends. Germline values: CDR1 KGHSH, CDR2 LQKENI. The CDR3 reads CASSPPSYEQYF. The CDR3 DNA is TGTGCCAGCTCACCACCCTCCTACGAGCAGTACTTC.

The V gene is TRBV7-8, the J gene TRBJ1-1, with TRBD1 matching over 8 bases. The CDR3 is 13 residues long. V lost 8 bases, J lost 5 bases, and 7 bases stayed unmatched. Germline assignment: CDR1 SGHVS and CDR2 FQNEAQ. DNA for the CDR3: TGTGCCAGCGCCAGGACAGGGAAAACTGAAGCTTTCTTT. The encoded protein is CASARTGKTEAFF. Supplemented by reference TRBV7-8 and TRBJ1-1, the full variable domain reads GAGVSQSPRYKVAKRGQDVALRCDPISGHVSLFWYQQALGQGPEFLTYFQNEAQLDKSGLPSDRFFAERPEGSVSTLKIQRTQQEDSAVYLCASARTGKTEAFFGQGTRLTVV.

The J gene is TRBJ1-2, the V gene TRBV15; D not certain. This CDR3 spans 15 amino acids. Germline CDR1 reads LNHNV; CDR2 reads YYDKDF (reference sequence). V lost 0 bases and J 4 bases, leaving 12 bases between the germline ends. The CDR3 DNA sequence: TGTGCCACCAGCAGAGAGAGAGGCTACCTCTATGGCTACACCTTC. It yields the protein CATSRERGYLYGYTF.

The V and J genes are TRBV7-8 and TRBJ1-6, with a weak D call TRBD1 (6 bases). The CDR3 spans 18 residues. V shed 5 bases and J shed 0 bases, with 17 bases lying between them. Germline V lookup: CDR1 SGHVS, CDR2 FQNEAQ. The CDR3 coding sequence is TGTGCCAGCAGCGCCGGGGGTGACAGGAGCTCCTATAATTCACCCCTCCACTTT. Its protein is CASSAGGDRSSYNSPLHF.

The V and J genes are TRBV5-1 and TRBJ2-7, with D unresolved. Trimming cost V 4 bases and J 0 bases, with 14 bases left between them. The CDR3 consists of 15 residues. CDR1 and CDR2 from the germline V gene are SGHRS and YFSETQ. The CDR3 loop reads CASSPSDPTSYEQYF. Here the CDR3 DNA reads TGCGCCAGCAGCCCCTCTGACCCTACCTCCTACGAGCAGTACTTC.

V gene TRBV27 combines with J gene TRBJ2-7, with 10 nucleotides matching TRBD1. CDR3 size: 15 residues. Unmatched junction bases numbered 12, after V lost 8 bases and J lost 5 bases. In germline, CDR1 is MNHEY, CDR2 SMNVEV (reference sequence). The CDR3 DNA follows: TGTGCCAGCCGCTCCGTCGGACAGGGGGTCCACGAGCAGTACTTC. This encodes CASRSVGQGVHEQYF.

The genes are TRBV11-1 and TRBJ2-7; D is unresolved. Germline V gives CDR1 SGHAT, CDR2 FQDESV (reference sequence). Trimming pared 5 bases from V and 3 bases from J, leaving 8 bases between. This CDR3 is built from 12 residues. This CDR3 reads CASSRDYYEQYF. The CDR3 nucleotides read TGTGCCAGCAGCCGTGATTACTACGAGCAGTACTTC.

The rearrangement joins TRBV6-1 to TRBJ2-7; 9 bases line up with TRBD1. Trimming at V came to 3 bases and at J to 3 bases, leaving 6 bases not matched to a gene. CDR1 MNHNS and CDR2 SASEGT come from the germline V gene. CDR3 size: 15 residues. The CDR3 reads CASSEGQGEGYEQYF. The DNA of the CDR3 is TGTGCCAGCAGTGAGGGACAGGGAGAAGGCTACGAGCAGTACTTC.

This clone was counted between two and nine times. The gene calls are TRBV4-2 and TRBJ1-6, with 7 bases lining up with TRBD1. Germline V gives CDR1 LGHNA, CDR2 YNFKEQ. This CDR3 spans 17 amino acids. Trimming cost V 3 bases and J 0 bases; bases outside gene matches: 5. The CDR3 bases are TGTGCCAGCAGCCAGGCCCGGGACAGCTCCTATAATTCACCCCTCCACTTT. This encodes CASSQARDSSYNSPLHF.

The rearrangement joins TRBV2 to TRBJ2-1, with 10 bases identical to TRBD1. This CDR3 spans 15 amino acids. J lost 2 bases, V lost 6 bases, and 4 bases had no gene match. Germline loops: CDR1 SNHLY, CDR2 FYNNEI. CDR3 sequence reads: CASREDRGTYNEQFF. The CDR3 region has the DNA TGTGCCAGCAGGGAGGACAGGGGGACCTACAATGAGCAGTTCTTC.

The chain recombines TRBV2 with TRBJ2-5; a possible D gene is TRBD2 (6 bases). V was clipped by 3 bases and J by 3 bases, with 17 bases between them. Germline loops: CDR1 SNHLY, CDR2 FYNNEI. This CDR3 comprises 16 residues. The CDR3 sequence is CASSEGPGTGEETQYF. The CDR3 region has the DNA TGTGCCAGCAGTGAGGGGCCCGGGACTGGTGAAGAGACCCAGTACTTC.